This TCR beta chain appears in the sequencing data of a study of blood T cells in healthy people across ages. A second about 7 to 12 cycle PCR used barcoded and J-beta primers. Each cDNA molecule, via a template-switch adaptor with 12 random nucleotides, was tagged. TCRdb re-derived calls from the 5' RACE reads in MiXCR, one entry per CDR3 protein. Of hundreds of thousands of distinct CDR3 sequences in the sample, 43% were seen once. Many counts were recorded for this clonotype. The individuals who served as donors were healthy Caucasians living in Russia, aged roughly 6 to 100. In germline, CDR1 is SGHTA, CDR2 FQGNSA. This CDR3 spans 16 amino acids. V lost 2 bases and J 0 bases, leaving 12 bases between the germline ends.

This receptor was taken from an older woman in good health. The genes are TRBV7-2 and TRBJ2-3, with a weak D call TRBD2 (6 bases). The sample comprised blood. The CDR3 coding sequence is TGTGCCAGCAGCTTATTAACGGGACTGAGCACAGATACGCAGTATTTT. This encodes CASSLLTGLSTDTQYF.